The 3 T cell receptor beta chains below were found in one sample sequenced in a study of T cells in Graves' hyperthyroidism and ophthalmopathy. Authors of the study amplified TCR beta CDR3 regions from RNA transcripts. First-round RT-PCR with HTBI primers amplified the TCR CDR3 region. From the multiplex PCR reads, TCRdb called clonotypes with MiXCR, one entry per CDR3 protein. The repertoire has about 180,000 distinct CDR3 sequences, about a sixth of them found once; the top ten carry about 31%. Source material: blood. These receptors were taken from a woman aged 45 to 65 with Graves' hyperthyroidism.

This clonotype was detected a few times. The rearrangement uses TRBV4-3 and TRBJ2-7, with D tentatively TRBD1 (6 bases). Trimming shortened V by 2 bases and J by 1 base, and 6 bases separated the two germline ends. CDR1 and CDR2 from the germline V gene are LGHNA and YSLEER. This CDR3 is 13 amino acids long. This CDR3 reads CASSQRGSYEQYF. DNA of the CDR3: TGCGCCAGCAGCCAAAGGGGGTCCTACGAGCAGTACTTC.

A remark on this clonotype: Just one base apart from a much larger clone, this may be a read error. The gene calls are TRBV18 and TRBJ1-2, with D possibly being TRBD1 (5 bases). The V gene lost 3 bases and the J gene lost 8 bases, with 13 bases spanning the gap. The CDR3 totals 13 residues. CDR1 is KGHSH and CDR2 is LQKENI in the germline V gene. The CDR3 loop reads CASSPPDSRGYTF. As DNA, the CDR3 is TGTGCCAGCTCACCTCCTGACAGTCGAGGCTACACCTTC. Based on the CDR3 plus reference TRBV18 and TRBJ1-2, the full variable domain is NAGVMQNPRHLVRRRGQEARLRCSPMKGHSHVYWYRQLPEEGLKFMVYLQKENIIDESGMPKERFSAEFPKEGPSILRIQQVVRGDSAAYFCASSPPDSRGYTFGSGTRLTVV.

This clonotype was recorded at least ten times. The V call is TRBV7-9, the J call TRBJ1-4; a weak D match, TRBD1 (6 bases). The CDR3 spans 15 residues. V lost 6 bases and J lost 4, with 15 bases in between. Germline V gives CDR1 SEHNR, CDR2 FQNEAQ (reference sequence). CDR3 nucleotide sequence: TGTGCCAGCAGTATCATCCAGGGGAGTAATGAAAAACTGTTTTTT. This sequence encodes CASSIIQGSNEKLFF.